The 30 T cell receptor beta chains listed next were all sequenced from one sample in a study of T cells in Graves' hyperthyroidism and ophthalmopathy. The source material, RNA transcripts, was used to amplify TCR beta CDR3 regions. In the first-round RT-PCR of the TCR CDR3, the HTBI primer set was used. From the multiplex PCR reads, TCRdb called clonotypes with MiXCR, one entry per CDR3 protein. The sample records under 300,000 distinct CDR3 sequences, approximately 15% being singletons. The sequenced material came from blood. These receptor sequences come from a woman aged 40 to 50 with Graves' hyperthyroidism that later progressed to Graves' ophthalmopathy.

The table lists this clonotype with many counts. The rearrangement joins TRBV11-2 to TRBJ2-1; either TRBD1 or TRBD2 may supply D (5 bases each). This CDR3 contains 18 residues. Trimming took 1 base from V and 4 from J, leaving 20 bases between them. Germline lookup yields CDR1 SGHAT and CDR2 FQNNGV. CDR3 sequence (DNA): TGTGCCAGCAGCTTAGTTTCGGTTAGGGTGGGGGTTTACAATGAGCAGTTCTTC. This sequence encodes CASSLVSVRVGVYNEQFF.

In its sample, this clonotype was seen a few times. This chain joins TRBV3-1 and TRBJ2-3, with 7 bases lining up with TRBD1. CDR1 and CDR2 (germline): LGHDT, YNNKEL (reference sequence). This CDR3 spans 12 amino acids. J lost 8 bases, V lost 1 base, and 0 bases had no gene match. CDR3: CASSQGQGTQYF. The DNA of the CDR3 is TGTGCCAGCAGCCAAGGACAGGGTACGCAGTATTTT.

V usage is TRBV9 and J usage is TRBJ2-7; D is unclear. Looked up from germline, CDR1 is SGDLS and CDR2 is YYNGEE. The CDR3 totals 16 residues. Trimming removed 0 bases from V and 2 bases from J, with 15 bases in between. CDR3 nucleotides: TGTGCCAGCAGCGTAGGCGCGCGGCAGAGGACCTACGAGCAGTACTTC. As protein: CASSVGARQRTYEQYF. Drawing the rest from reference TRBV9 and TRBJ2-7, the complete variable domain is DSGVTQTPKHLITATGQRVTLRCSPRSGDLSVYWYQQSLDQGLQFLIQYYNGEERAKGNILERFSAQQFPDLHSELNLSSLELGDSALYFCASSVGARQRTYEQYFGPGTRLTVT.

This clonotype has at least ten counts. CDR3: CASSPGTSPGELFF. In nucleotides, the CDR3 is TGTGCCAGCAGCCCCGGGACTAGCCCCGGGGAGCTGTTTTTT. The V gene is TRBV28, the J gene TRBJ2-2; TRBD2 matches 9 bases. Looked up from germline, CDR1 is MDHEN and CDR2 is SYDVKM. The CDR3 runs to 14 residues. The V gene end was trimmed by 6 bases and the J gene end by 6 bases; junction bases not matched to a gene: 5.

Ten or more counts support this clonotype. The chain has TRBV3-1 and TRBJ2-7; the D is unclear. CDR1 is LGHDT, CDR2 YNNKEL, per germline (reference sequence). The CDR3 extends over 15 amino acids. V was cut by 4 bases and J by 1 base, with 14 bases left in between. The CDR3 region is CASSLGNRRSYEQYF. The CDR3 DNA reads as TGTGCCAGCAGCCTAGGAAATAGGAGATCCTACGAGCAGTACTTC.

There are many counts of this clonotype. This chain links TRBV28 with TRBJ2-1, with 12 bases fitting TRBD1. The germline CDR1 and CDR2 sequences are MDHEN and SYDVKM. This CDR3 spans 21 amino acids. V dropped 5 bases and J dropped 1; count of bases not matched to a gene: 18. The CDR3 DNA follows: TGTGCCAGCAGTATCATCCGGGACAGGGGGCCGTTAGCTGTGTCCTACAATGAGCAGTTCTTC. This codes for CASSIIRDRGPLAVSYNEQFF.

In its sample, this clonotype was seen a few times. This may be a read error: a much more frequent sequence differs by one nucleotide. V gene TRBV2 combines with J gene TRBJ2-5; the D gene is possibly TRBD2 (6 bases). V lost 11 bases to trimming and J lost 13 bases, with 14 bases between them. The CDR3 extends over 9 amino acids. Germline CDR1 reads SNHLY; CDR2 reads FYNNEI. The CDR3: CAPGGSRYF. As DNA, the CDR3 is TGTGCCCCCGGGGGAAGCCGGTACTTC.

V usage is TRBV27 and J usage is TRBJ2-1; 8 nucleotides line up with TRBD2. Germline V CDR1 and CDR2: MNHEY, SMNVEV (reference sequence). The CDR3 totals 16 residues. The junction had 3 bases not matched to a gene; V was cut back by 0 bases and J by 2 bases. CDR3 in amino acids: CASSLSGGLAYNEQFF. CDR3 bases: TGTGCCAGCAGTTTATCGGGGGGACTAGCCTACAATGAGCAGTTCTTC.

The gene calls are TRBV2 and TRBJ1-1; a weak D match, TRBD1 (5 bases). Germline V gene sequence: CDR1 SNHLY, CDR2 FYNNEI. The CDR3 consists of 14 residues. V lost 8 bases and J lost 3, with 16 bases in between. The CDR3 is CASGVGREDTEAFF. CDR3 DNA: TGTGCCAGCGGGGTCGGCAGGGAGGACACTGAAGCTTTCTTT.

This chain links TRBV27 with TRBJ2-3; D gene uncertain. The CDR3 runs 16 residues. Trimming took off 6 bases at V and 4 bases at J, with 20 bases between the two ends. The germline gives CDR1 MNHEY, CDR2 SMNVEV (reference sequence). The CDR3: CASSSLRVLGADTQYF. DNA for the CDR3: TGTGCCAGCAGCTCTCTCCGGGTTCTGGGCGCAGATACGCAGTATTTT.

This clonotype was counted ten times or more. This chain links TRBV28 with TRBJ2-1; 7 bases match TRBD1. CDR3 length: 13 amino acids. J lost 3 bases, V lost 10 bases, and 6 bases had no gene match. CDR1 MDHEN and CDR2 SYDVKM come from the germline V gene. Here the CDR3 DNA reads TGTGCCACCCTGGGACAGTTCTACAATGAGCAGTTCTTC. Protein: CATLGQFYNEQFF.

This clonotype showed up many times. The chain recombines TRBV18 with TRBJ1-5; perhaps TRBD1 as D (5 bases). Germline V CDR1 and CDR2: KGHSH, LQKENI. This CDR3 is 13 amino acids long. Trimming removed 4 bases at V and 3 bases at J, with 7 bases between. The CDR3 protein is CASSQGVNQPQHF. Written as DNA, the CDR3 is TGTGCCAGCTCACAAGGGGTCAATCAGCCCCAGCATTTT.

This clonotype has at least ten counts. Here the CDR3 reads CASSSGFGTGAGNTIYF. For the CDR3, the DNA is TGTGCCAGCAGCTCGGGTTTCGGGACAGGGGCTGGAAACACCATATATTTT. The chain is built from TRBV5-5 and TRBJ1-3; 10 positions agree with TRBD1. Per germline, CDR1 SGHKS and CDR2 YYEKEE (reference sequence). The CDR3 spans 17 residues. V shed 3 bases, J shed 2 bases, and the junction held 8 bases outside the gene matches.

This clonotype was found many times. V is TRBV2 and J is TRBJ1-5; 8 positions agree with TRBD1. CDR3 size: 13 residues. Germline V CDR1 and CDR2: SNHLY, FYNNEI. J was trimmed by 4 bases and V by 10 bases; bases with no gene match: 6. The CDR3 loop reads CATRDRWNQPQHF. In DNA form, the CDR3 reads TGTGCCACTAGGGACAGGTGGAATCAGCCCCAGCATTTT.

V is TRBV4-1 and J is TRBJ2-1; possibly TRBD1 or TRBD2 for D (5 bases each). This CDR3 has 17 amino acids. The germline CDR1 and CDR2 sequences are MGHRA and YSYEKL. V lost 4 bases and J 8 bases, leaving 24 bases between the germline ends. The CDR3 region is CASSPNIRDRSRDEQFF. The CDR3 DNA sequence: TGCGCCAGCAGCCCGAACATCCGGGACCGATCTAGGGATGAGCAGTTCTTC.

This clonotype occurred many times. The J gene is TRBJ2-5, the V gene TRBV6-6; weak D call: TRBD2 (5 bases). The ends were cut back, 2 bases at V and 4 bases at J, with 11 bases in the middle. Germline values: CDR1 MNHNY, CDR2 SVGAGI (reference sequence). The CDR3 consists of 14 residues. The chain's CDR3 is CASSYRAVVETQYF. CDR3 in DNA: TGTGCCAGCAGTTACCGAGCGGTGGTAGAGACCCAGTACTTC.

This clonotype appeared many times. The V and J genes are TRBV5-1 and TRBJ2-3; 8 nucleotides align to TRBD2. After removal of 0 bases from V and 1 base from J, the junction contained 10 bases not matched to a gene. Germline V gene sequence: CDR1 SGHRS, CDR2 YFSETQ. The CDR3 extends over 18 amino acids. CDR3 in amino acids: CASSLDRAGVGGTDTQYF. CDR3 bases: TGCGCCAGCAGCTTGGACAGAGCGGGGGTAGGAGGCACAGATACGCAGTATTTT.

This clonotype has at least ten counts. This rearrangement joins TRBV30 to TRBJ2-5, with D hard to call. The CDR3 consists of 8 residues. Germline V CDR1 and CDR2: GTSNPN, SVGIG (reference sequence). V was shortened by 7 bases and J by 10 bases, with 7 bases between the two germline ends. The CDR3 region has the DNA TGTGCCTTTGAGGACCAGTACTTC. Protein: CAFEDQYF.

The chain is built from TRBV19 and TRBJ1-3; D might be TRBD1 (5 bases). CDR1 LNHDA and CDR2 SQIVND come from the germline V gene (reference sequence). The CDR3 is 15 residues long. Trimming removed 3 bases from V and 4 bases from J, with 13 bases in between. For the CDR3, the DNA is TGTGCCAGTAGTATCCCCGGGACCGGAGGAAACACCATATATTTT. Its translation: CASSIPGTGGNTIYF.

This clonotype appeared many times. This sequence joins TRBV28 and TRBJ1-2; D is unclear. Germline V CDR1 and CDR2: MDHEN, SYDVKM. The CDR3 loop spans 16 amino acids. V was trimmed by 3 bases and J by 6 bases, leaving 20 bases between them. In DNA form, the CDR3 reads TGTGCCAGCAGTTTCCGAAACCGAGGAGGGCATAATGGCTACACCTTC. Translation: CASSFRNRGGHNGYTF.

This clonotype was picked up many times. The V call is TRBV6-2 or TRBV6-3, the J call TRBJ2-5; 7 bases match TRBD2. CDR3 length: 15 residues. Unmatched junction bases numbered 6, after V lost 0 bases and J lost 5 bases. In germline, CDR1 is MNHEY, CDR2 SVGEGT. CDR3 protein: CASSYSPSGVETQYF. In nucleotides, the CDR3 is TGTGCCAGCAGTTACTCTCCTAGCGGCGTGGAGACCCAGTACTTC.

The chain joins TRBV2 to TRBJ2-3; TRBD2 might be the D (6 bases). Germline V CDR1 and CDR2: SNHLY, FYNNEI. The CDR3 is 13 residues long. Trimming took off 3 bases at V and 11 bases at J, with 15 bases between the two ends. The DNA of the CDR3 is TGTGCCAGCAGTGACGCCACTAGCAGTAGGCAGTATTTT. Protein product: CASSDATSSRQYF.

This clonotype came up many times. An end of the junction differs from the germline gene, which may be a read error. The CDR3 region is CASSLEGLGGNEQFF. The DNA for the CDR3 is TGTGCTAGCAGCTTAGAGGGACTAGGTGGCAATGAGCAGTTCTTC. The chain joins TRBV7-7 to TRBJ2-1; 8 positions agree with TRBD2. Germline V gene lookup returns CDR1 SSHAT and CDR2 FNYEAQ (reference sequence). This CDR3 comprises 15 residues.

This clonotype showed up many times. V and J are TRBV28 and TRBJ1-2, with D perhaps TRBD1 (6 bases). Germline CDR1 and CDR2: MDHEN and SYDVKM. Trimming cost V 6 bases and J 1 base, with 18 bases left between them. The CDR3 is made up of 16 amino acids. The CDR3, as DNA: TGTGCCAGCAGGGGGGGGGGGCGGACCTTTAACTATGGCTACACCTTC. Translation: CASRGGGRTFNYGYTF.

This clonotype has ten or more counts. The chain employs TRBV3-1 and TRBJ2-1; D ambiguous. Germline loops: CDR1 LGHDT, CDR2 YNNKEL (reference sequence). The CDR3 has 15 residues. V was pared by 1 base and J by 5 bases, with 12 bases between. The CDR3, as DNA: TGTGCCAGCAGCCAAGGCTCCCTACCAAACAATGAGCAGTTCTTC. It encodes CASSQGSLPNNEQFF.

As for this clonotype: This may come from a read error, since a much larger clone is one base off. The chain employs TRBV12-3 or TRBV12-4 and TRBJ2-2, with no clear D. This CDR3 has 16 amino acids. Trimming shortened V by 3 bases and J by 3 bases, and 14 bases separated the two germline ends. CDR3 region: CASSLWATRYTGELFF. CDR3 sequence (DNA): TGTGCCAGCAGTTTGTGGGCTACACGGTACACCGGGGAGCTGTTTTTT.

With regard to this clonotype: The germline gene is not matched at one end of the junction; a read error may be the cause. This rearrangement joins TRBV6-1 to TRBJ2-6; D is possibly TRBD1 (6 bases). The CDR3 length is 15 residues. Germline-derived CDR1 and CDR2 are MNHNS and SASEGT. CDR3 coding DNA: TGTGCCTGCAGTGAAAGGGGGAGTGGGGCCAACGTCCTGACTTTC. Translated: CACSERGSGANVLTF.

Only a few counts were recorded for this clonotype. The chain links TRBV29-1 to TRBJ2-1; 13 bases match TRBD2. V was clipped by 7 bases and J by 2 bases; unmatched bases: 5. The CDR3 is made up of 15 amino acids. From germline, CDR1 is SQVTM and CDR2 ANQGSEA. CDR3 amino acids: CSAHGLAGAYNEQFF. In DNA form, the CDR3 reads TGCAGCGCCCACGGACTAGCGGGAGCCTACAATGAGCAGTTCTTC.

The chain joins TRBV7-9 to TRBJ2-1, with D tentatively TRBD1 (6 bases). The ends were cut back, 5 bases at V and 4 bases at J, with 15 bases in the middle. The germline gives CDR1 SEHNR, CDR2 FQNEAQ (reference sequence). The CDR3 is 15 amino acids. CDR3 sequence: CASSRGQGFYNEQFF. Here the CDR3 DNA reads TGTGCCAGCAGCCGAGGGCAGGGGTTTTACAATGAGCAGTTCTTC.

This clonotype was seen many times. The CDR3 region is CASIPEIRRGATEAFF. CDR3 nucleotide sequence: TGCGCCAGCATCCCCGAGATTCGCAGGGGTGCCACTGAAGCTTTCTTT. J is TRBJ1-1 and V is TRBV5-1, with a weak D call TRBD1 (6 bases). Between the trimmed V and J ends, which lost 6 bases and 4 bases, there was a span of 22 bases. This CDR3 has 16 residues. Per germline, CDR1 SGHRS and CDR2 YFSETQ.